The next 21 T cell receptor beta chains were all read from a single sample in a study of T cell repertoires in ileal Crohn's disease. Profiling relied on immunoSEQ multiplex PCR, and the TCRdb table lists in-frame clones only, not all of them. Among 300 to 400 clones listed, more than 90% were seen once. Time point meaning: neoterminal ileum biopsy at postoperative endoscopy, about 6 months after surgery. Sequences were obtained from ileal tissue. The receptors here all came from an adult with Crohn's disease.

The chain carries TRBV29-1 and TRBJ2-3; 8 bases are shared with TRBD2. The CDR3 is 16 residues long. V was pared by 4 bases and J by 0 bases, with 9 bases of the junction left unmatched. Germline CDR1 is SQVTM and CDR2 is ANQGSEA. The CDR3 here is CSVGGPAGGSTDTQYF. CDR3 sequence (DNA): TGCAGCGTTGGAGGGCCCGCGGGGGGTAGCACAGATACGCAGTATTTT.

The J gene is TRBJ2-2, the V gene TRBV10-3; D might be TRBD2 (7 bases). This CDR3 has 14 amino acids. Trimming stripped 9 bases from V and 5 bases from J, with 16 bases between. Germline V lookup: CDR1 ENHRY, CDR2 SYGVKD. This chain's CDR3 is CAIKGGPVTGELFF. CDR3 nucleotides: TGTGCCATAAAGGGGGGGCCTGTGACCGGGGAGCTGTTTTTT.

This sequence joins TRBV5-1 and TRBJ2-1; perhaps TRBD1 as D (6 bases). Deletions cut 3 bases from V and 7 bases from J, with 17 bases between. Germline lookup yields CDR1 SGHRS and CDR2 YFSETQ. CDR3 length: 15 residues. CDR3 nucleotides: TGCGCCAGCAGCTCCACCCAGACAGGCAAGAATGAGCAGTTCTTC. Translated, it gives CASSSTQTGKNEQFF.

The chain couples TRBV27 to TRBJ1-1; the D gene is possibly TRBD1 (6 bases). The CDR3 runs 13 residues. Looked up from germline, CDR1 is MNHEY and CDR2 is SMNVEV (reference sequence). Trimming took 2 bases from V and 11 from J, leaving 15 bases between them. CDR3 nucleotide sequence: TGTGCCAGCAGTTTAGGGGGCCTGGGGGGGGCTTTCTTT. It specifies CASSLGGLGGAFF.

The V call is TRBV4-3, the J call TRBJ1-2, with no clear D. The V gene lost 3 bases and the J gene lost 6 bases, with 8 bases spanning the gap. Per the germline V gene, CDR1 is LGHNA and CDR2 is YSLEER. There are 12 residues in the CDR3. The chain's CDR3 is CASSHGGDGYTF. CDR3 DNA sequence: TGCGCCAGCAGCCACGGCGGAGATGGCTACACCTTC.

This clone came up a few times. The chain links TRBV7-9 to TRBJ2-1, with D perhaps matching TRBD2 (6 bases). V was shortened by 6 bases and J by 0 bases, with 12 bases between the two germline ends. This CDR3 has 15 amino acids. Germline lookup yields CDR1 SEHNR and CDR2 FQNEAQ (reference sequence). The DNA of the CDR3 is TGTGCCAGCAGGGGACTGTCGAGCTCCTACAATGAGCAGTTCTTC. This encodes CASRGLSSSYNEQFF.

The V call is TRBV5-4, the J call TRBJ2-2; 16 nucleotides align to TRBD2. CDR1 and CDR2 (germline): SGHNT, YYREEE (reference sequence). With V trimmed by 9 bases and J by 8 bases, 4 bases remained unmatched. This CDR3 comprises 14 residues. CDR3 DNA sequence: TGTGCCACCGGGACTAGCGGGGGGGTAGGGGAGCTGTTTTTT. Translated: CATGTSGGVGELFF. The full variable domain, its missing parts supplied by reference TRBV5-4 and TRBJ2-2, is ETGVTQSPTHLIKTRGQQVTLRCSSQSGHNTVSWYQQALGQGPQFIFQYYREEENGRGNFPPRFSGLQFPNYSSELNVNALELDDSALYLCATGTSGGVGELFFGEGSRLTVL.

The CDR3 here is CASSFGGNKNIQYF. In DNA, the CDR3 is TGTGCCAGCAGCTTCGGGGGGAACAAAAACATTCAGTACTTC. The chain combines TRBV7-8 with TRBJ2-4; the match to TRBD2 covers 7 bases. Losses at the gene ends were 3 bases for V and 3 bases for J; bases not matched to a gene: 2. Germline V gene sequence: CDR1 SGHVS, CDR2 FQNEAQ. The CDR3 is made up of 14 amino acids.

This clone was detected only once. This chain uses TRBV4-3 with TRBJ2-7; D remains ambiguous. V lost 0 bases and J 2 bases, leaving 11 bases between the germline ends. This CDR3 contains 15 residues. Germline-derived CDR1 and CDR2 are LGHNA and YSLEER. The CDR3 DNA follows: TGCGCCAGCAGCCAAGAACTTCTAGGGACCTACGAGCAGTACTTC. Its protein is CASSQELLGTYEQYF.

The chain uses TRBV25-1 and TRBJ2-5; D possibly matches TRBD1 or TRBD2 (5 bases each). Germline V gene lookup returns CDR1 MGHDK and CDR2 SYGVNS. With 3 bases removed from V and 0 bases from J, the gap between germline ends came to 8 bases. This CDR3 comprises 14 residues. The CDR3 sequence is CASSERGHQETQYF. DNA of the CDR3: TGTGCCAGCAGTGAGAGGGGCCACCAAGAGACCCAGTACTTC. The whole variable domain, filled in from reference TRBV25-1 and TRBJ2-5, reads EADIYQTPRYLVIGTGKKITLECSQTMGHDKMYWYQQDPGMELHLIHYSYGVNSTEKGDLSSESTVSRIRTEHFPLTLESARPSHTSQYLCASSERGHQETQYFGPGTRLLVL.

Only one count was recorded for this clone. V gene TRBV2 combines with J gene TRBJ2-1; the match to TRBD2 covers 7 bases. V was clipped by 3 bases and J by 12 bases; unmatched bases: 8. Germline V lookup: CDR1 SNHLY, CDR2 FYNNEI. The CDR3 spans 13 residues. The DNA for the CDR3 is TGTGCCAGCAGTGACATACTAGCGCGGCGGCAGTTCTTC. Encoded protein: CASSDILARRQFF. The whole variable domain, remainder taken from reference TRBV2 and TRBJ2-1, is EPEVTQTPSHQVTQMGQEVILRCVPISNHLYFYWYRQILGQKVEFLVSFYNNEISEKSEIFDDQFSVERPDGSNFTLKIRSTKLEDSAMYFCASSDILARRQFFGPGTRLTVL.

The chain links TRBV5-8 to TRBJ1-4; no definite D call. V shed 3 bases and J shed 8 bases, with 14 bases lying between them. From germline, CDR1 is SGHTS and CDR2 YDEGEE. The CDR3 spans 14 residues. DNA for the CDR3: TGTGCCAGCAGCTCGAGGCAGACTGGCGAAAAACTGTTTTTT. The encoded protein is CASSSRQTGEKLFF.

This sequence joins TRBV4-2 and TRBJ2-7; 9 positions match TRBD1. The germline V gene encodes CDR1 LGHNA and CDR2 YNFKEQ. The CDR3 has 14 amino acids. V lost 4 bases, J lost 1 base, and 2 bases stayed unmatched. This chain's CDR3 is CASSRGQGSYEQYF. In DNA, the CDR3 is TGTGCCAGCAGCCGAGGACAGGGGTCCTACGAGCAGTACTTC.

V gene TRBV27 combines with J gene TRBJ2-1; unclear D gene. V was clipped by 5 bases and J by 0 bases, with 14 bases between them. This CDR3 region has 16 residues. From germline, CDR1 is MNHEY and CDR2 SMNVEV (reference sequence). CDR3 region: CASSLTARSSYNEQFF. In nucleotides, the CDR3 is TGTGCCAGCAGTCTTACCGCCCGGAGCTCCTACAATGAGCAGTTCTTC.

This clone was counted once. The J gene is TRBJ1-2, the V gene TRBV6-6, with D possibly matching TRBD1 (6 bases). This CDR3 contains 14 residues. Deletions cut 8 bases from V and 4 bases from J, with 17 bases between. CDR1 is MNHNY, CDR2 SVGAGI, per germline (reference sequence). The CDR3 nucleotides read TGTGCCAGCGGGACTTCAGGGGTAGTCTATGGCTACACCTTC. Amino acids: CASGTSGVVYGYTF.

This sequence joins TRBV9 and TRBJ2-5, with D perhaps being TRBD1 or TRBD2 (6 bases each). V shed 0 bases and J shed 4 bases, with 13 bases lying between them. There are 15 residues in the CDR3. Looked up from germline, CDR1 is SGDLS and CDR2 is YYNGEE. The CDR3 spells CASSVAGGEVETQYF. The CDR3 DNA follows: TGTGCCAGCAGCGTAGCCGGGGGCGAGGTAGAGACCCAGTACTTC.

The chain carries TRBV29-1 and TRBJ1-4; D is possibly TRBD1 (5 bases). From germline, CDR1 is SQVTM and CDR2 ANQGSEA. Trimming removed 4 bases from V and 6 bases from J, with 12 bases in between. CDR3 length: 13 residues. The CDR3 loop is CSVAGAEYEKLFF. The CDR3 nucleotides are TGCAGCGTTGCCGGGGCGGAGTATGAAAAACTGTTTTTT.

This chain connects TRBV5-4 to TRBJ2-1; the D is unclear. The germline gives CDR1 SGHNT, CDR2 YYREEE (reference sequence). The CDR3 consists of 14 residues. Between the trimmed V and J ends, which lost 7 bases and 5 bases, there was a span of 16 bases. CDR3 DNA: TGTGCCAGCCGACGATCGGACGGGCACAATGAGCAGTTCTTC. Translated, it gives CASRRSDGHNEQFF.

CDR3 in amino acids: CASRPGAGRGETQYF. The CDR3, as DNA: TGTGCCAGCAGGCCAGGGGCAGGTCGGGGAGAGACCCAGTACTTC. The chain is built from TRBV7-9 and TRBJ2-5; perhaps TRBD1 as D (6 bases). In germline, CDR1 is SEHNR, CDR2 FQNEAQ (reference sequence). Trimming removed 6 bases from V and 4 bases from J, with 18 bases in between. This CDR3 is 15 amino acids long.

The V gene is TRBV28, the J gene TRBJ1-2, with TRBD1 identical over 7 bases. The V gene's germline CDR1 is MDHEN and CDR2 SYDVKM. CDR3 length equals 13 residues. V was pared by 11 bases and J by 1 base, with 7 bases of the junction left unmatched. CDR3 loop: CAAQGGINYGYTF. The CDR3 nucleotides are TGTGCCGCCCAGGGGGGAATTAACTATGGCTACACCTTC.

The V call is TRBV11-2, the J call TRBJ2-5; D is ambiguous. V was cut by 4 bases and J by 7 bases, with 13 bases left in between. Per the germline V gene, CDR1 is SGHAT and CDR2 is FQNNGV. The CDR3 is made up of 13 amino acids. CDR3 DNA: TGTGCCAGCAGCTCTACGGTGGTTGGGACCCAGTACTTC. Translated, it gives CASSSTVVGTQYF.